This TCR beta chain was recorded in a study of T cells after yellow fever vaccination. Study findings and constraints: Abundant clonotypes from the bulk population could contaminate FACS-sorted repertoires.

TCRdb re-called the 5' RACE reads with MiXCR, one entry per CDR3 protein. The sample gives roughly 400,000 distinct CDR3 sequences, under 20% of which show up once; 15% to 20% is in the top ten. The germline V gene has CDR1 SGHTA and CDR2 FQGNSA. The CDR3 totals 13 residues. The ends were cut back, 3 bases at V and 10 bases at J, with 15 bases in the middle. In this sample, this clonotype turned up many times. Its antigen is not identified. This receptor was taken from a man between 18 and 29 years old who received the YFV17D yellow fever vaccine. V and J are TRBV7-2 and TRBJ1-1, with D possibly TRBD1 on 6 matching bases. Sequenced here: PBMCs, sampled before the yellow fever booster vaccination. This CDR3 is CASSLRGAQVAFF. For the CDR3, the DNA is TGTGCCAGCAGCTTGAGGGGGGCGCAGGTAGCTTTCTTT.